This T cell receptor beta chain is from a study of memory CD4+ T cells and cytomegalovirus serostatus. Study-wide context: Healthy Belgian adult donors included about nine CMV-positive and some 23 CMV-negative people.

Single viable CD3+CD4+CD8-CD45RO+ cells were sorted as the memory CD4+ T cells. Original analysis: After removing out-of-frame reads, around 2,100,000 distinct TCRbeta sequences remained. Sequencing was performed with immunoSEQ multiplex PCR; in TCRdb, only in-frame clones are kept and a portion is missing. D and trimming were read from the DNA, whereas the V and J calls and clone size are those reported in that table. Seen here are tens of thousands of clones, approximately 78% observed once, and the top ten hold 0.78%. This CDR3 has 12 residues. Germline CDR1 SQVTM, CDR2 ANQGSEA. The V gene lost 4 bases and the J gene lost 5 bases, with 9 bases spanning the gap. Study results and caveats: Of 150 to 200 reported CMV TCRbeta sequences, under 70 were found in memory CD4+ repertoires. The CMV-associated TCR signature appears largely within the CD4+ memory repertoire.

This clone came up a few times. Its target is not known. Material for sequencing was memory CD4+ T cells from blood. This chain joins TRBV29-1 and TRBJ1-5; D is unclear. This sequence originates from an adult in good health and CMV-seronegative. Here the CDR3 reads CSVGTGDQPQHF. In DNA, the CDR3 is TGCAGCGTTGGGACTGGCGATCAGCCCCAGCATTTT.